The 19 T cell receptor beta chains below come from one sample, sequenced in a study of regulatory T cells in long-lasting Graves disease. Time point indicated: newly diagnosed GD, antithyroid drugs for less than 3 months. Researchers made the TCR library from RNA that was extracted from PBMCs. Researchers made TCR beta libraries by using iRepertoire HTBI primers and running Arm-PCR on CDR3 regions. TCRdb recomputed calls from the multiplex PCR reads with MiXCR, one row per CDR3 protein. The data hold fewer than 550,000 distinct CDR3 sequences, with around 15% observed a single time. The sample was also linked to a second study, of T cells in Graves' hyperthyroidism and ophthalmopathy.

The sequenced sample was peripheral blood mononuclear cells (PBMCs), obtained at new diagnosis, from a patient treated with antithyroid drugs. These receptors were taken from a woman aged 18-29 years with Graves disease.

This clonotype was recorded many times. The V gene is TRBV20-1, the J gene TRBJ1-1; TRBD1 matches 7 bases. V lost 0 bases, J lost 0 bases, and 7 bases stayed unmatched. The V gene's germline CDR1 is DFQATT and CDR2 SNEGSKA (reference sequence). This CDR3 has 16 residues. CDR3 in amino acids: CSARDNSGTVNTEAFF. CDR3 DNA sequence: TGCAGTGCTAGAGATAACTCCGGGACAGTGAACACTGAAGCTTTCTTT.

This clonotype was detected ten times or more. V gene TRBV28 combines with J gene TRBJ1-1; tentative D call: TRBD1 (5 bases). Germline CDR1 reads MDHEN; CDR2 reads SYDVKM. The V end lost 2 bases, the J end lost 5 bases, and 9 bases lay between the germline ends. This CDR3 comprises 13 residues. The chain's CDR3 is CASSLTQGTEAFF. DNA for the CDR3: TGTGCCAGCAGTTTAACCCAGGGTACTGAAGCTTTCTTT.

Comment on this clonotype: This clone may be a read error of a much larger clone one base away. The rearrangement links TRBV20-1 to TRBJ2-2, with TRBD1 matching over 9 bases. The CDR3 is 16 amino acids. CDR1 is DFQATT and CDR2 is SNEGSKA in the germline V gene (reference sequence). Trimming took 6 bases from V and 7 from J; bases not matched to a gene: 15. The CDR3 loop is CSASTPNRGPSGELFF. The CDR3 coding sequence is TGCAGTGCCTCAACCCCCAACAGGGGGCCTAGCGGGGAGCTGTTTTTT.

The chain uses TRBV7-2 and TRBJ1-2; 7 nucleotides agree with TRBD1. The V gene's germline CDR1 is SGHTA and CDR2 FQGNSA. J gave up 0 bases and V 0 bases, and 1 base lay outside the gene matches. CDR3 length equals 15 residues. The CDR3 reads CASSLAGTANYGYTF. CDR3 bases: TGTGCCAGCAGCTTAGCGGGGACAGCTAACTATGGCTACACCTTC. Together with reference TRBV7-2 and TRBJ1-2, the CDR3 gives the full variable domain: GAGVSQSPSNKVTEKGKDVELRCDPISGHTALYWYRQSLGQGLEFLIYFQGNSAPDKSGLPSDRFSAERTGGSVSTLTIQRTQQEDSAVYLCASSLAGTANYGYTFGSGTRLTVV.

The chain couples TRBV28 to TRBJ2-7; the D is unclear. In germline, CDR1 is MDHEN, CDR2 SYDVKM. There are 15 residues in the CDR3. The ends were cut back, 3 bases at V and 2 bases at J, with 14 bases in the middle. Here the CDR3 DNA reads TGTGCCAGCAGTTTGGCCGTCTTAGTTGCCTACGAGCAGTACTTC. Translation gives CASSLAVLVAYEQYF.

The chain couples TRBV28 to TRBJ2-7; D is perhaps TRBD2 (5 bases). The CDR3 runs to 15 residues. Between the trimmed V and J ends, which lost 5 bases and 2 bases, there was a span of 16 bases. CDR1 is MDHEN and CDR2 is SYDVKM in the germline V gene. CDR3 loop: CASSARTRRAYEQYF. CDR3 nucleotide sequence: TGTGCCAGCAGTGCGCGGACTCGAAGGGCCTACGAGCAGTACTTC.

This clonotype was counted many times. The chain employs TRBV14 and TRBJ2-5, with TRBD2 matching over 7 bases. CDR1 SGHDN and CDR2 FVKESK come from the germline V gene. The V gene end was trimmed by 0 bases and the J gene end by 3 bases; junction bases not matched to a gene: 7. The length of the CDR3 is 16 residues. CDR3 DNA sequence: TGTGCCAGCAGCCAAGATCTCCGCGGGAGTGAAGAGACCCAGTACTTC. Amino acids: CASSQDLRGSEETQYF.

The CDR3 bases are TGTGCCAGCAGTCAGGGGGCCGGGGGGGAAGGCTACACCTTC. As protein: CASSQGAGGEGYTF. V gene TRBV6-1 combines with J gene TRBJ1-2, with 8 nucleotides matching TRBD1. V lost 5 bases, J lost 8 bases, and 10 bases stayed unmatched. Germline-derived CDR1 and CDR2 are MNHNS and SASEGT. The CDR3 consists of 14 residues.

The chain joins TRBV30 to TRBJ1-5; TRBD1 might be the D (5 bases). This CDR3 spans 14 amino acids. Trimming removed 4 bases at V and 1 base at J, with 11 bases between. The V gene's germline CDR1 is GTSNPN and CDR2 SVGIG (reference sequence). CDR3 amino acids: CAWNTGLSNQPQHF. CDR3 bases: TGTGCCTGGAATACAGGTTTAAGCAATCAGCCCCAGCATTTT.

Many counts were recorded for this clonotype. One end of the junction varies from germline; a read error may be responsible. The chain links TRBV7-7 to TRBJ2-2; 12 nucleotides line up with TRBD2. Germline loops: CDR1 SSHAT, CDR2 FNYEAQ (reference sequence). The CDR3 is 17 residues long. CDR3: CASSSLAGGSSGGELFF. The CDR3 DNA is TGTGCTAGCAGCTCACTAGCGGGAGGTTCCTCGGGCGGGGAGCTGTTTTTT.

This clonotype came up many times. The chain carries TRBV13 and TRBJ2-5, with D possibly called TRBD1 or TRBD2 (5 bases each). V lost 5 bases and J lost 7, with 17 bases in between. The CDR3 has 14 amino acids. The germline gives CDR1 PRHDT, CDR2 FYEKMQ (reference sequence). The CDR3, as DNA: TGTGCCAGCAGCGCCGAGGGGACCCGAGGGACCCAGTACTTC. Protein sequence: CASSAEGTRGTQYF.

In this sample, this clonotype turned up a few times. The V and J genes are TRBV27 and TRBJ1-2; possible D gene TRBD1, 5 bases. The length of the CDR3 is 13 residues. Germline values: CDR1 MNHEY, CDR2 SMNVEV (reference sequence). V was clipped by 7 bases and J by 1 base, with 10 bases between them. CDR3 loop: CASKLGLNYGYTF. The CDR3 DNA is TGTGCCAGCAAATTGGGACTTAACTATGGCTACACCTTC.

This clonotype was picked up many times. The gene calls are TRBV6-1 and TRBJ1-5, with no clear D. CDR3 length equals 13 residues. Between the trimmed V and J ends, which lost 6 bases and 3 bases, there was a span of 9 bases. CDR1 and CDR2 from the germline V gene are MNHNS and SASEGT. The CDR3: CASRDDSNQPQHF. The CDR3, as DNA: TGTGCCAGCAGGGACGATTCCAATCAGCCCCAGCATTTT.

The chain joins TRBV7-2 to TRBJ1-1; TRBD1 aligns across 7 bases. Losses at the gene ends were 5 bases for V and 6 bases for J; bases not matched to a gene: 6. The CDR3 consists of 13 residues. Germline V gives CDR1 SGHTA, CDR2 FQGNSA. In nucleotides, the CDR3 is TGTGCCAGCAGCCCGACAGGGACTGCTGAAGCTTTCTTT. Protein: CASSPTGTAEAFF. The full variable domain, completed using reference TRBV7-2 and TRBJ1-1, is GAGVSQSPSNKVTEKGKDVELRCDPISGHTALYWYRQSLGQGLEFLIYFQGNSAPDKSGLPSDRFSAERTGGSVSTLTIQRTQQEDSAVYLCASSPTGTAEAFFGQGTRLTVV.

There are many counts of this clonotype. The chain recombines TRBV7-2 with TRBJ2-1, with 8 bases aligning to TRBD2. The CDR3 runs to 17 residues. With 3 bases clipped from V and 7 bases from J, the junction kept 14 bases outside the gene matches. Per germline, CDR1 SGHTA and CDR2 FQGNSA. CDR3 protein: CASSFQPSGRSRNEQFF. In DNA form, the CDR3 reads TGTGCCAGCAGCTTCCAGCCCAGCGGGAGAAGTAGGAATGAGCAGTTCTTC.

This clonotype was observed a few times. CDR3 residues: CASSQAPLGSSKDTQYF. The CDR3 DNA is TGTGCCAGCAGCCAAGCCCCACTAGGATCATCCAAAGATACGCAGTATTTT. The J gene is TRBJ2-3, the V gene TRBV3-1, with D perhaps matching TRBD2 (5 bases). The germline V gene has CDR1 LGHDT and CDR2 YNNKEL (reference sequence). The CDR3 covers 17 residues. The V end lost 1 base, the J end lost 5 bases, and 19 bases lay between the germline ends.

The rearrangement joins TRBV29-1 to TRBJ2-2, with 9 bases fitting TRBD1. This CDR3 spans 16 amino acids. From germline, CDR1 is SQVTM and CDR2 ANQGSEA. V shed 0 bases and J 3 bases; nucleotides not matched to a gene: 5. The CDR3 sequence is CSVEDPDRGYTGELFF. The DNA for the CDR3 is TGCAGCGTTGAAGATCCAGACAGGGGGTACACCGGGGAGCTGTTTTTT.

The chain uses TRBV20-1 and TRBJ2-3; D uncertain. Germline V gene sequence: CDR1 DFQATT, CDR2 SNEGSKA (reference sequence). There are 12 residues in the CDR3. The ends were cut back, 7 bases at V and 3 bases at J, with 11 bases in the middle. In nucleotides, the CDR3 is TGCAGTGGGCTGGAAGGGACAGATACGCAGTATTTT. It is translated as CSGLEGTDTQYF.

This clonotype came up a few times. Being one base from a much bigger clone, this may be a read error. Written as DNA, the CDR3 is TGTGCCAGCAGTCTATATGAAGCTTCCTTT. Protein: CASSLYEASF. This chain connects TRBV12-3 or TRBV12-4 to TRBJ1-1, with D unresolved. This CDR3 has 10 residues.